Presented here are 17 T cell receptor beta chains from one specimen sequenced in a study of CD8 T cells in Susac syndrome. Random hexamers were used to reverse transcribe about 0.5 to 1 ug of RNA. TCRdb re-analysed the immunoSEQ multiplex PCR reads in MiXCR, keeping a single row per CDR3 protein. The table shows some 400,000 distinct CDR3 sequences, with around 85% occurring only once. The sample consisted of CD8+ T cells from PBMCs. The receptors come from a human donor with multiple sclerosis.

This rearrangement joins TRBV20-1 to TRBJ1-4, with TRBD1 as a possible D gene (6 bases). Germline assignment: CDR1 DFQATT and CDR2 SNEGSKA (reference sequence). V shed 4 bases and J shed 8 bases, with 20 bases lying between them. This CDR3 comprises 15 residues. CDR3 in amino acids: CSAIPGHSSLEKLFF. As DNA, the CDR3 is TGCAGTGCTATCCCGGGACACTCGTCCTTGGAAAAACTGTTTTTT.

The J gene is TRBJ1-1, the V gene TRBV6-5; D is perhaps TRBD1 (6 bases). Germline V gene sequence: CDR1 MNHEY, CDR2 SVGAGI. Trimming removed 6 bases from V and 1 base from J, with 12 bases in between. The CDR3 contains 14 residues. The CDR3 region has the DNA TGTGCCAGCAGAGAAACAGGGACGAACACTGAAGCTTTCTTT. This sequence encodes CASRETGTNTEAFF.

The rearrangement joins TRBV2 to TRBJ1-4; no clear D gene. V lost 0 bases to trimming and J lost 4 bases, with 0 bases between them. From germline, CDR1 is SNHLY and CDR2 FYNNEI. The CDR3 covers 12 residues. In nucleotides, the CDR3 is TGTGCCAGCAGTGAAGCTAATGAAAAACTGTTTTTT. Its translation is CASSEANEKLFF.

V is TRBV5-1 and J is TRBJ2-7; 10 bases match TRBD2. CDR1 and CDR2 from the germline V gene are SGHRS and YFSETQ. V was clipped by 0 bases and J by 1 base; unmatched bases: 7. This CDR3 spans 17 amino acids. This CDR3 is CASSLVASGRGSYEQYF. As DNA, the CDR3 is TGCGCCAGCAGCTTGGTAGCTAGCGGGAGAGGGTCCTACGAGCAGTACTTC.

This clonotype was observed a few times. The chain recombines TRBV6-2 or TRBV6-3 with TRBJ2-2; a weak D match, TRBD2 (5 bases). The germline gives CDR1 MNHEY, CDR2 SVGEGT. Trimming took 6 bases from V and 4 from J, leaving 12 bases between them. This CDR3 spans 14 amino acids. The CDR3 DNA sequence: TGTGCCAGCAGCGGGGTAGATACCACCGGGGAGCTGTTTTTT. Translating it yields CASSGVDTTGELFF.

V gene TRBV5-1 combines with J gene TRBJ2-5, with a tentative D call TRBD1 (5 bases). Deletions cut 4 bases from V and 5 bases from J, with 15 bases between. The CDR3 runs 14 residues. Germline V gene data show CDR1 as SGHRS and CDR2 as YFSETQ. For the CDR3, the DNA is TGCGCCAGCAGCGCCAGGGTCGCTGTGGAGACCCAGTACTTC. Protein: CASSARVAVETQYF.

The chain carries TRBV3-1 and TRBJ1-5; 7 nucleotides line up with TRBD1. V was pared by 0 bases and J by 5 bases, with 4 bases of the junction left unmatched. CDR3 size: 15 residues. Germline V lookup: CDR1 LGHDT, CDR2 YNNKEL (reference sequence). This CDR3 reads CASSQDLTGDQPQHF. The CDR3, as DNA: TGTGCCAGCAGCCAAGATCTCACAGGGGATCAGCCCCAGCATTTT. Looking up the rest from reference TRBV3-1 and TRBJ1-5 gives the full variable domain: DTAVSQTPKYLVTQMGNDKSIKCEQNLGHDTMYWYKQDSKKFLKIMFSYNNKELIINETVPNRFSPKSPDKAHLNLHINSLELGDSAVYFCASSQDLTGDQPQHFGDGTRLSIL.

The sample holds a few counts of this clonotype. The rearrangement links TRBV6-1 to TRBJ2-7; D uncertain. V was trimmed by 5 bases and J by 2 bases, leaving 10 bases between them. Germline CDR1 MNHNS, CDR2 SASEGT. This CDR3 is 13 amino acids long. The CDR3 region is CASSPSLPYEQYF. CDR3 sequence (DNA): TGTGCCAGCAGTCCCTCCCTGCCCTACGAGCAGTACTTC.

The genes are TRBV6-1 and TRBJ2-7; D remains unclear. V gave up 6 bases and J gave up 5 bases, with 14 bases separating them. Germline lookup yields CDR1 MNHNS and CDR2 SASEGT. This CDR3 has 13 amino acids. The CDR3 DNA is TGTGCCAGCAGCCTTCTTAAGAAGGACGAGCAGTACTTC. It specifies CASSLLKKDEQYF.

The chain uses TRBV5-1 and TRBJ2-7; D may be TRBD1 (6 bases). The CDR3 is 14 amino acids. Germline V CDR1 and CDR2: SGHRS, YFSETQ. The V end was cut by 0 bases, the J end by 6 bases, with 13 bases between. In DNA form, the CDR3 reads TGCGCCAGCAGCTTGGTACAGGGTCAAGTCGAGCAGTACTTC. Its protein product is CASSLVQGQVEQYF.

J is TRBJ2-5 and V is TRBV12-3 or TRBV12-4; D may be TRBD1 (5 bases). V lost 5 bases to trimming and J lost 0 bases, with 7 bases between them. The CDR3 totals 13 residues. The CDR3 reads CASSGHNQETQYF. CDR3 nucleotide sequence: TGTGCCAGCAGTGGACATAACCAAGAGACCCAGTACTTC.

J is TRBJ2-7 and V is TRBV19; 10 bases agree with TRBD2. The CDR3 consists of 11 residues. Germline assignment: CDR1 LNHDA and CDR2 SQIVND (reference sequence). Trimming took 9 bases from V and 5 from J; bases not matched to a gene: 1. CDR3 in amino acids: CASLAGDEQYF. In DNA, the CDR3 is TGTGCCAGCCTAGCGGGAGACGAGCAGTACTTC.

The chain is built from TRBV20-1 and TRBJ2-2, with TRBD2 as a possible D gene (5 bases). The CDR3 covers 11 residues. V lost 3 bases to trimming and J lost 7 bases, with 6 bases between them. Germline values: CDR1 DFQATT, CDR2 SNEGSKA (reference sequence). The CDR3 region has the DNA TGCAGTGCTAGTGGAGGCGGGGAGCTGTTTTTT. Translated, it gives CSASGGGELFF.

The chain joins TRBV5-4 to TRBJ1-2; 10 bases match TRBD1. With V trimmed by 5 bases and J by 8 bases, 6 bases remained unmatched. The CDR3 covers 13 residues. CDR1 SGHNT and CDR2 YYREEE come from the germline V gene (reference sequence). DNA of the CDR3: TGTGCCAGCAGAATGGGACAGGGGAGAGGCTACACCTTC. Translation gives CASRMGQGRGYTF.

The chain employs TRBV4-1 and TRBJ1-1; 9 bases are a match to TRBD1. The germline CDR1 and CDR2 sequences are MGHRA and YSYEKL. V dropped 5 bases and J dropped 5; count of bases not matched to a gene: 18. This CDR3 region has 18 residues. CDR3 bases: TGCGCCAGCAGCTCCCGGACAGGGGCGCGGATTGCTCAGACTGAAGCTTTCTTT. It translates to CASSSRTGARIAQTEAFF.

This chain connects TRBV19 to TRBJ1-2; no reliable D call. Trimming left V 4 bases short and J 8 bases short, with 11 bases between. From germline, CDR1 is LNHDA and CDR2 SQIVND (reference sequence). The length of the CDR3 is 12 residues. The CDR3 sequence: CASSTGLSGYTF. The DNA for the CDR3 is TGTGCCAGTAGTACGGGCCTCTCCGGCTACACCTTC.

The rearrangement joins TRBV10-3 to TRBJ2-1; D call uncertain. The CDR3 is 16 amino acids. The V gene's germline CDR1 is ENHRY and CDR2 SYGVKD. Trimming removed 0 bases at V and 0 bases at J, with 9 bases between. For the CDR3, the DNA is TGTGCCATCAGTGAGTCGCCCAGGAGCTCCTACAATGAGCAGTTCTTC. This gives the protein CAISESPRSSYNEQFF.